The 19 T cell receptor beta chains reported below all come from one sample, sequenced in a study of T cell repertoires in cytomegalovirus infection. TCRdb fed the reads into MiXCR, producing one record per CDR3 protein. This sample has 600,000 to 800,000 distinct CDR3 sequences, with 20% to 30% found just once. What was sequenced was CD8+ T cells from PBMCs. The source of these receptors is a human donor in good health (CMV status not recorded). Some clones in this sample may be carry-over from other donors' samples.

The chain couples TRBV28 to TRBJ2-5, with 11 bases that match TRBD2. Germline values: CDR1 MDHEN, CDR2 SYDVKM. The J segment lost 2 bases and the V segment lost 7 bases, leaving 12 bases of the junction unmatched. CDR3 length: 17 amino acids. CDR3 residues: CASKDLKGLAAQETQYF. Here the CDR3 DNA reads TGTGCCAGCAAGGATCTCAAGGGACTAGCGGCACAAGAGACCCAGTACTTC. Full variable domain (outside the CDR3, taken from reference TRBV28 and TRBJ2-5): DVKVTQSSRYLVKRTGEKVFLECVQDMDHENMFWYRQDPGLGLRLIYFSYDVKMKEKGDIPEGYSVSREKKERFSLILESASTNQTSMYLCASKDLKGLAAQETQYFGPGTRLLVL.

This chain's CDR3 is CASSYTGHEQYV. The CDR3 DNA is TGTGCCAGCAGTTATACAGGGCACGAGCAGTACGTC. This rearrangement joins TRBV6-2 or TRBV6-3 to TRBJ2-7; D is possibly TRBD1 (6 bases). Germline-derived CDR1 and CDR2 are MNHEY and SVGEGT. CDR3 length equals 12 residues. Deletions cut 3 bases from V and 5 bases from J, with 8 bases between.

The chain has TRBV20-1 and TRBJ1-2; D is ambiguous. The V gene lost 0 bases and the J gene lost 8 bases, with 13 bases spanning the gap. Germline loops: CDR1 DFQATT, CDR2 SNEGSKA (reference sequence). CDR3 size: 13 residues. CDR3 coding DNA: TGCAGTGCTAGAGATCGTGGGGTCTGGGGCTACACCTTC. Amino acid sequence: CSARDRGVWGYTF.

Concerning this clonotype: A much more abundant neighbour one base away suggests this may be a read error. The CDR3: CASLGVVAYTDTQYF. The CDR3 nucleotides read TGTGCCAGCCTAGGAGTAGTGGCGTACACAGATACGCAGTATTTT. This rearrangement joins TRBV6-2 or TRBV6-3 to TRBJ2-3; no reliable D call. The CDR3 loop spans 15 amino acids. The V end was cut by 8 bases, the J end by 2 bases, with 17 bases between. CDR1 and CDR2 from the germline V gene are MNHEY and SVGEGT.

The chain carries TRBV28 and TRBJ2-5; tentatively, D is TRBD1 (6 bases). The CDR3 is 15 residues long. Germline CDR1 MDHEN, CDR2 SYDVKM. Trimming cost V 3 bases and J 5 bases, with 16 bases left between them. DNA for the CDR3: TGTGCCAGCAGTTTCACTACGACAGGATTCGAGACCCAGTACTTC. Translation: CASSFTTTGFETQYF.

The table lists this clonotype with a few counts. The CDR3 DNA is TGTGCCAGCAGGGCAGGGGGCCTTACCACCTACGAGCAGTACGTC. This sequence encodes CASRAGGLTTYEQYV. The chain has TRBV28 and TRBJ2-7; 8 nucleotides agree with TRBD1. The CDR3 totals 15 residues. V was pared by 6 bases and J by 2 bases, with 9 bases of the junction left unmatched. Looked up from germline, CDR1 is MDHEN and CDR2 is SYDVKM.

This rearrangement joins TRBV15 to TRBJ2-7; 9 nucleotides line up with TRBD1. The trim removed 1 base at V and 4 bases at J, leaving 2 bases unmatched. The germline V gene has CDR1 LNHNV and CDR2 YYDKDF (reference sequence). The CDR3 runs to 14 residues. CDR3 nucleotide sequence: TGTGCCACCAGCAGAGGGACAGGGGTTTACGAGCAGTACTTC. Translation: CATSRGTGVYEQYF.

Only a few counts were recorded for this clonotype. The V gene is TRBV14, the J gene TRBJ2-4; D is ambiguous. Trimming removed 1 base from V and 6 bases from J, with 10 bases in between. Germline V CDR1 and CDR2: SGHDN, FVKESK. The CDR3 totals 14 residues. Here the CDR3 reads CASSQVAAGNIQYF. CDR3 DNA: TGTGCCAGCAGCCAAGTGGCGGCCGGAAACATTCAGTACTTC. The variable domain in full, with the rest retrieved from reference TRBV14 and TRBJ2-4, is EAGVTQFPSHSVIEKGQTVTLRCDPISGHDNLYWYRRVMGKEIKFLLHFVKESKQDESGMPNNRFLAERTGGTYSTLKVQPAELEDSGVYFCASSQVAAGNIQYFGAGTRLSVL.

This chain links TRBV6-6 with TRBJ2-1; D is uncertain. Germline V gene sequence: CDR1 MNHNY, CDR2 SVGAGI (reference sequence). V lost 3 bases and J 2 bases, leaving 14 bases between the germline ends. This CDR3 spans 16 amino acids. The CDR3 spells CASSYLYPGAYNEQFF. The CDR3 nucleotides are TGTGCCAGCAGTTATCTTTACCCCGGCGCCTACAATGAGCAGTTCTTC.

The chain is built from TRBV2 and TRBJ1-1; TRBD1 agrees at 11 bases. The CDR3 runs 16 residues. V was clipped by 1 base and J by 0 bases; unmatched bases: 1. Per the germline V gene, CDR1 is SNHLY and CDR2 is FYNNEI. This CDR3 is CASSEGDRGMNTEAFF. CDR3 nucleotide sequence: TGTGCCAGCAGTGAAGGGGACAGGGGGATGAACACTGAAGCTTTCTTT.

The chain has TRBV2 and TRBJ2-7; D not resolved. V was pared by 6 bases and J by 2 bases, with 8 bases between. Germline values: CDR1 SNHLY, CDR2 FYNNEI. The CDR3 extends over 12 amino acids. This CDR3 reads CASRDGAYEQYV. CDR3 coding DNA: TGTGCCAGCAGGGACGGAGCCTACGAGCAGTACGTC.

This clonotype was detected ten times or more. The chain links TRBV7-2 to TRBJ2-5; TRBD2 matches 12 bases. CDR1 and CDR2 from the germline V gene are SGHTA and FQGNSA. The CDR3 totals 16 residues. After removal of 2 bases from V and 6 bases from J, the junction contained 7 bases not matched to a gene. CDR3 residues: CASSLIASGGAKTQYF. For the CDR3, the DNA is TGTGCCAGCAGCTTAATCGCTAGCGGGGGGGCAAAGACCCAGTACTTC.

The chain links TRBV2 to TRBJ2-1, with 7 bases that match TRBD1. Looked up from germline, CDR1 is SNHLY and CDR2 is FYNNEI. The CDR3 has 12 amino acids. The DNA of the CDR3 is TGTACCAACCGCGACAGGGTGCATGAGCAGTTCTTC. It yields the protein CTNRDRVHEQFF. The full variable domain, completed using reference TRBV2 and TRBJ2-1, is EPEVTQTPSHQVTQMGQEVILRCVPISNHLYFYWYRQILGQKVEFLVSFYNNEISEKSEIFDDQFSVERPDGSNFTLKIRSTKLEDSAMYFCTNRDRVHEQFFGPGTRLTVL.

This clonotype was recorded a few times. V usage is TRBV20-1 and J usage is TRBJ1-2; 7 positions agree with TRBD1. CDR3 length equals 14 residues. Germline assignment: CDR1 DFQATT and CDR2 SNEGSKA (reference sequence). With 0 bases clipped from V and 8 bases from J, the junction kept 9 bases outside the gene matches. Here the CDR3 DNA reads TGCAGTGCTAGAGATACCGACAGGGCTGTGGGCTACACCTTC. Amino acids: CSARDTDRAVGYTF.

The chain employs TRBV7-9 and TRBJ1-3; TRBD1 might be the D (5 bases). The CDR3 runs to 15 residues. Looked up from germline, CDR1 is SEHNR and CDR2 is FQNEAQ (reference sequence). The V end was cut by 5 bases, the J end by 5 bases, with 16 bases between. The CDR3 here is CASSLEADTRNTIYF. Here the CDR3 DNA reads TGTGCCAGCAGCCTAGAGGCGGACACCAGAAACACCATATATTTT.

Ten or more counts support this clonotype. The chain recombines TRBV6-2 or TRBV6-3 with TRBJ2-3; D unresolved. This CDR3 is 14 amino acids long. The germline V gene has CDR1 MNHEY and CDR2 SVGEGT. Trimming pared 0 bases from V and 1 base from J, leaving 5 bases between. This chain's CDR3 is CASSYSGRTDTQYF. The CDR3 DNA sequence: TGTGCCAGCAGTTACTCGGGTCGCACAGATACGCAGTATTTT.

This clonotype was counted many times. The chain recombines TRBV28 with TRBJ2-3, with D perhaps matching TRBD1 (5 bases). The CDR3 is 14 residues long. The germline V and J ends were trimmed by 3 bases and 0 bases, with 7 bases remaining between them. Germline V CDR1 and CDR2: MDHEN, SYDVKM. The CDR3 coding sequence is TGTGCCAGCAGTTTGGACACTAGCACAGATACGCAGTATTTT. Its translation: CASSLDTSTDTQYF.

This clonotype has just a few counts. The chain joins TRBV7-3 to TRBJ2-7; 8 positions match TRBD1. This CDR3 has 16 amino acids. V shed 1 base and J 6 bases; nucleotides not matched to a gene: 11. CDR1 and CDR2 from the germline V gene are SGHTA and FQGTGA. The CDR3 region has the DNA TGTGCCAGCAGCTTAAAACCCCCGGGACAGGTTGGCGAGCAGTACTTC. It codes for CASSLKPPGQVGEQYF.

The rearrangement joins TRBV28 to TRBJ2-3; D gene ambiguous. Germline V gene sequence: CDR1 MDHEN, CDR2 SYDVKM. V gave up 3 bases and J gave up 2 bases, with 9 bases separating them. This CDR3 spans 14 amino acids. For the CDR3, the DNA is TGTGCCAGCAGTTTTTCCTTATCCACAGATACGCAGTATTTT. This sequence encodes CASSFSLSTDTQYF.